The next 28 T cell receptor beta chains were all read from a single sample in a study of identical twins. A single record per CDR3 protein comes from TCRdb applying MiXCR to the 5' RACE reads. The repertoire holds 1.5 million to 2 million distinct CDR3 sequences, around a third seen once, with around 0.3% in the top ten. Sequencing was done on a sample of cord blood. Receptors were obtained from a newborn girl in good health.

The gene calls are TRBV2 and TRBJ2-7; 10 bases agree with TRBD1. Unmatched junction bases numbered 8, after V lost 6 bases and J lost 3 bases. This CDR3 contains 15 residues. From germline, CDR1 is SNHLY and CDR2 FYNNEI. This CDR3 is CASSAGTGDFYEQYF. CDR3 nucleotides: TGTGCCAGCAGCGCCGGGACAGGGGATTTCTACGAGCAGTACTTC.

The V call is TRBV7-9, the J call TRBJ2-1; D not certain. V was clipped by 6 bases and J by 0 bases, with 12 bases between them. CDR1 and CDR2 from the germline V gene are SEHNR and FQNEAQ (reference sequence). The CDR3 has 15 amino acids. CDR3 sequence (DNA): TGTGCCAGCAGTCTAGGGATTAGCTCCTACAATGAGCAGTTCTTC. It codes for CASSLGISSYNEQFF. Based on the CDR3 plus reference TRBV7-9 and TRBJ2-1, the full variable domain is DTGVSQNPRHKITKRGQNVTFRCDPISEHNRLYWYRQTLGQGPEFLTYFQNEAQLEKSRLLSDRFSAERPKGSFSTLEIQRTEQGDSAMYLCASSLGISSYNEQFFGPGTRLTVL.

The chain joins TRBV29-1 to TRBJ1-1; a weak D match, TRBD1 (5 bases). The CDR3 is made up of 11 amino acids. The germline V gene encodes CDR1 SQVTM and CDR2 ANQGSEA. Trimming left V 6 bases short and J 8 bases short, with 13 bases between. The CDR3 nucleotides are TGCAGCGTAGTCCCAGGGTCCGAAGCTTTCTTT. Translation: CSVVPGSEAFF.

This clonotype has only a few counts. The chain couples TRBV7-9 to TRBJ2-7, with 8 positions matching TRBD2. From germline, CDR1 is SEHNR and CDR2 FQNEAQ (reference sequence). The CDR3 has 15 residues. V was pared by 4 bases and J by 3 bases, with 8 bases of the junction left unmatched. The CDR3 nucleotides are TGTGCCAGCAGCTCCAGGGGTAGCGGGATCTACGAGCAGTACTTC. This codes for CASSSRGSGIYEQYF.

The gene calls are TRBV29-1 and TRBJ2-3; 10 bases align to TRBD2. The trim removed 6 bases at V and 5 bases at J, leaving 11 bases unmatched. The germline V gene encodes CDR1 SQVTM and CDR2 ANQGSEA. The length of the CDR3 is 15 residues. CDR3 sequence: CSVGRSGGLLDTQYF. The CDR3 DNA follows: TGCAGCGTGGGGCGTAGCGGGGGGCTTTTAGATACGCAGTATTTT.

The chain is built from TRBV21-1 and TRBJ2-1; the table's D call, TRBD1, has no DNA check behind it. TRBV21-1 is flagged as a pseudogene. The CDR3 spans 18 residues. The CDR3 DNA reads as TGTGCCAGCAGCAAAGCCTCCGGGACCCCCCGCTCCTACAATGAGCAGTTCTTC. Protein sequence: CASSKASGTPRSYNEQFF.

V and J are TRBV4-1 and TRBJ2-3, with TRBD2 matching 14 bases. V lost 4 bases, J lost 8 bases, and 8 bases stayed unmatched. Germline loops: CDR1 MGHRA, CDR2 YSYEKL. The CDR3 is made up of 16 amino acids. As DNA, the CDR3 is TGCGCCAGCAGCCCCTGGACTAGCGGGAGGAAGGGTACGCAGTATTTT. This sequence encodes CASSPWTSGRKGTQYF.

This clonotype was recorded only once. The chain links TRBV2 to TRBJ2-3; 8 bases map to TRBD1. The V gene end was trimmed by 0 bases and the J gene end by 12 bases; junction bases not matched to a gene: 5. The length of the CDR3 is 13 residues. The germline V gene encodes CDR1 SNHLY and CDR2 FYNNEI. CDR3 residues: CASSEADAGGQYF. The CDR3 DNA is TGTGCCAGCAGTGAAGCGGATGCAGGGGGCCAGTATTTT.

The chain uses TRBV4-2 and TRBJ1-1; 10 nucleotides line up with TRBD1. Germline CDR1 LGHNA, CDR2 YNFKEQ. The junction had 7 bases not matched to a gene; V was cut back by 2 bases and J by 10 bases. The CDR3 contains 14 residues. The CDR3 nucleotides are TGTGCCAGCAGCCAACCCGACAGGGGGCAGGGAGCTTTCTTT. Translating it yields CASSQPDRGQGAFF.

The rearrangement links TRBV7-9 to TRBJ2-1, with TRBD2 matching 11 bases. V was clipped by 5 bases and J by 10 bases; unmatched bases: 10. CDR1 and CDR2 from the germline V gene are SEHNR and FQNEAQ (reference sequence). This CDR3 comprises 15 residues. The chain's CDR3 is CASSPTSGAVYEQFF. CDR3 bases: TGTGCCAGCAGCCCGACTAGCGGGGCGGTATACGAGCAGTTCTTC.

The CDR3 coding sequence is TGCGCCAGCAGGGGGATGAGCGCCTCTACAGACGAGCAGTACTTC. Protein product: CASRGMSASTDEQYF. The chain couples TRBV5-1 to TRBJ2-7, with D hard to call. The CDR3 has 15 amino acids. Germline CDR1 reads SGHRS; CDR2 reads YFSETQ. Trimming stripped 5 bases from V and 5 bases from J, with 20 bases between.

This chain joins TRBV21-1 and TRBJ2-5; TRBD1, the table's D call, lacks a check against the DNA. TRBV21-1 is tagged as a pseudogene. CDR3 length: 15 amino acids. CDR3 sequence reads: CASSLDRVCQETQYF. The DNA for the CDR3 is TGTGCCAGCAGCCTGGACAGGGTGTGCCAAGAGACCCAGTACTTC.

The V gene is TRBV9, the J gene TRBJ2-3; D is ambiguous. From germline, CDR1 is SGDLS and CDR2 YYNGEE. The CDR3 runs to 14 residues. V dropped 0 bases and J dropped 4 bases, with 9 bases sitting between them. The CDR3: CASSVGGWADTQYF. CDR3 DNA: TGTGCCAGCAGCGTAGGTGGGTGGGCAGATACGCAGTATTTT.

This clonotype has at least ten counts. The gene calls are TRBV18 and TRBJ2-1, with 7 bases aligning to TRBD1. The CDR3 sequence is 14 residues long. The trim removed 8 bases at V and 0 bases at J, leaving 4 bases unmatched. Germline CDR1 reads KGHSH; CDR2 reads LQKENI. Here the CDR3 DNA reads TGTGCCAGCAGCCGGGACAGCTCCTACAATGAGCAGTTCTTC. Protein: CASSRDSSYNEQFF.

The V call is TRBV12-3 or TRBV12-4, the J call TRBJ2-1; TRBD2 agrees at 8 bases. The CDR3 has 16 residues. V was pared by 1 base and J by 0 bases, with 2 bases of the junction left unmatched. CDR3 sequence reads: CASSLGGGPSYNEQFF. As DNA, the CDR3 is TGTGCCAGCAGTTTAGGCGGGGGGCCCTCCTACAATGAGCAGTTCTTC.

This clonotype was seen a handful of times. This CDR3 is CASSPSRRQGANEQFF. Written as DNA, the CDR3 is TGTGCCAGCAGCCCATCCCGCCGACAGGGGGCAAATGAGCAGTTCTTC. The rearrangement joins TRBV3-1 to TRBJ2-1; the match to TRBD1 covers 10 bases. Trimming removed 4 bases from V and 7 bases from J; junction bases left unmatched: 10. Germline assignment: CDR1 LGHDT and CDR2 YNNKEL (reference sequence). This CDR3 is 16 amino acids long.

This chain uses TRBV6-6 with TRBJ1-6, with D perhaps matching TRBD1 (6 bases). CDR3 length: 16 amino acids. Trimming left V 2 bases short and J 9 bases short, with 17 bases between. Germline-derived CDR1 and CDR2 are MNHNY and SVGAGI (reference sequence). The CDR3 DNA is TGTGCCAGCAGTTACGAGGGACTAGCCAGGGGTTCACCCCTCCACTTT. Translating gives CASSYEGLARGSPLHF.

The sample holds many counts of this clonotype. This chain joins TRBV29-1 and TRBJ2-3, with TRBD1 identical over 9 bases. The V and J ends lost 7 bases and 1 base, in that order; junction bases with no gene match: 3. Germline CDR1 reads SQVTM; CDR2 reads ANQGSEA. The CDR3 runs to 13 residues. The CDR3 region is CSGQGGGTDTQYF. The DNA of the CDR3 is TGCAGCGGACAGGGGGGAGGCACAGATACGCAGTATTTT.

The chain recombines TRBV14 with TRBJ2-2; D remains ambiguous. The CDR3 contains 15 residues. Per germline, CDR1 SGHDN and CDR2 FVKESK. The V gene lost 0 bases and the J gene lost 2 bases, with 7 bases spanning the gap. The CDR3 is CASSQDGINTGELFF. CDR3 nucleotide sequence: TGTGCCAGCAGCCAAGATGGGATTAACACCGGGGAGCTGTTTTTT.

This chain joins TRBV20-1 and TRBJ2-7, with a possible D match to TRBD1 (6 bases). CDR3 length equals 12 residues. The germline CDR1 and CDR2 sequences are DFQATT and SNEGSKA (reference sequence). Between the trimmed V and J ends, which lost 4 bases and 5 bases, there was a span of 12 bases. The CDR3 nucleotides are TGCAGTGCTACCCGACCAGGGGACGAGCAGTACTTC. It translates to CSATRPGDEQYF.

This clonotype has at least ten counts. This rearrangement joins TRBV3-1 to TRBJ2-3, with 8 nucleotides matching TRBD2. The junction had 1 base not matched to a gene; V was cut back by 1 base and J by 4 bases. Germline assignment: CDR1 LGHDT and CDR2 YNNKEL (reference sequence). This CDR3 has 14 amino acids. Here the CDR3 reads CASSQAGLADTQYF. CDR3 coding DNA: TGTGCCAGCAGCCAAGCGGGACTAGCAGATACGCAGTATTTT.

This chain uses TRBV9 with TRBJ2-5; no clear D. CDR3 length: 13 residues. V lost 4 bases, J lost 1 base, and 8 bases lay in between. CDR1 is SGDLS, CDR2 YYNGEE, per germline. The CDR3 reads CASSTLLQETQYF. For the CDR3, the DNA is TGTGCCAGCAGCACCTTGCTCCAAGAGACCCAGTACTTC.

The V gene is TRBV2, the J gene TRBJ2-3; possibly TRBD2 for D (5 bases). V dropped 4 bases and J dropped 5 bases, with 16 bases sitting between them. The CDR3 is 15 residues long. The V gene's germline CDR1 is SNHLY and CDR2 FYNNEI. As DNA, the CDR3 is TGTGCCAGCAGTGGTGAGGGAGCTTCGGTAGATACGCAGTATTTT. It codes for CASSGEGASVDTQYF.

The rearrangement joins TRBV28 to TRBJ2-5; 12 bases map to TRBD2. The V gene's germline CDR1 is MDHEN and CDR2 SYDVKM. V lost 6 bases, J lost 9 bases, and 11 bases stayed unmatched. This CDR3 spans 15 amino acids. The CDR3 DNA sequence: TGTGCCAGCAGCTCCCTAGCGGGAGGGCCCGAGGCCCAGTACTTC. Amino acid sequence: CASSSLAGGPEAQYF.

This chain connects TRBV19 to TRBJ1-2; D is ambiguous. V lost 3 bases to trimming and J lost 3 bases, with 11 bases between them. CDR3 size: 14 residues. Germline lookup yields CDR1 LNHDA and CDR2 SQIVND (reference sequence). In DNA form, the CDR3 reads TGTGCCAGTAGTATCTTCGGAAAGGACTATGGCTACACCTTC. Translating gives CASSIFGKDYGYTF.

This clonotype was seen a few times. This chain uses TRBV9 with TRBJ2-7; 9 bases match TRBD1. Germline CDR1 reads SGDLS; CDR2 reads YYNGEE. The CDR3 runs to 16 residues. Germline trimming cut 3 bases from V and 4 bases from J; bases unmatched to any gene: 11. The CDR3 DNA reads TGTGCCAGCAGCGGATCATCCGGGACAGGGCCTTACGAGCAGTACTTC. This sequence encodes CASSGSSGTGPYEQYF.

This chain links TRBV12-5 with TRBJ1-4; the match to TRBD1 covers 7 bases. There are 15 residues in the CDR3. The V gene's germline CDR1 is LGHNT and CDR2 FRNRAP. V gave up 2 bases and J gave up 0 bases; unmatched junction bases: 0. DNA of the CDR3: TGTGCTAGTGGTTTGACAGGGGCAACTAATGAAAAACTGTTTTTT. Translated, it gives CASGLTGATNEKLFF.

The V gene is TRBV18, the J gene TRBJ2-3, with D perhaps TRBD1 (5 bases). The germline CDR1 and CDR2 sequences are KGHSH and LQKENI. V shed 2 bases and J shed 0 bases, with 9 bases lying between them. CDR3 length: 15 residues. The CDR3 is CASSPGATSTDTQYF. CDR3 DNA sequence: TGTGCCAGCTCACCAGGGGCGACTAGCACAGATACGCAGTATTTT.